This T cell receptor beta chain came from a study of shared clonotypes between healthy human individuals. Study-wide results and limits: Naive CD4 clonotypes overlapped across a few donors at around 4.8%. An anticipated effect of sequencing depth on clonotype sharing among donors was recognized.

In the case of this clone: Its specificity is not known.

Naive CD8 cells lacked CD45RO and underwent positive selection for CCR7, leaving out terminally differentiated effector memory CD45RA+ cells. TCRdb's table, derived via immunoSEQ multiplex PCR, lists solely in-frame clones and lacks some. The sample gives fewer than 800,000 clones, 90% to 95% of which show up once; 24% is in the top ten. V lost 5 bases and J 1 base, leaving 5 bases between the germline ends. CDR1 SEHNR and CDR2 FQNEAQ come from the germline V gene (reference sequence). The CDR3 contains 12 residues. The receptor was isolated from a man aged 25-45 years in good health. V gene TRBV7-9 combines with J gene TRBJ1-1; D gene unclear. Specimen: naive CD8+ T cells sorted from blood. DNA for the CDR3: TGTGCCAGCAGCGATACGAACACTGAAGCTTTCTTT. It translates to CASSDTNTEAFF.